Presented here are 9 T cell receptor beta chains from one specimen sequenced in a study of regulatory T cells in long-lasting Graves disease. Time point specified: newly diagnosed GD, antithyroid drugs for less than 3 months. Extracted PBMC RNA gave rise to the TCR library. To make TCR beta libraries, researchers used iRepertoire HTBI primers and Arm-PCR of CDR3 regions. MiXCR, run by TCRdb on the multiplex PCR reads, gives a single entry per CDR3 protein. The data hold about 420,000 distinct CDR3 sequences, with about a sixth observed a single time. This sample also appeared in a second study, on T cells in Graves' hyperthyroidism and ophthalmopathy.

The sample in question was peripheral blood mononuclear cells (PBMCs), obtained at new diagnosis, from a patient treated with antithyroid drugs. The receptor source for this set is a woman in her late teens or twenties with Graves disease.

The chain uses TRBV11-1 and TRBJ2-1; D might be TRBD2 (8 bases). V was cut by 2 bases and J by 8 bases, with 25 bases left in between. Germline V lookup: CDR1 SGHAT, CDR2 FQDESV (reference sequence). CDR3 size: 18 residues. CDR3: CASSLITGVSGKADEQFF. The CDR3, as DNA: TGTGCCAGCAGCTTAATTACAGGGGTTAGCGGGAAGGCCGATGAGCAGTTCTTC.

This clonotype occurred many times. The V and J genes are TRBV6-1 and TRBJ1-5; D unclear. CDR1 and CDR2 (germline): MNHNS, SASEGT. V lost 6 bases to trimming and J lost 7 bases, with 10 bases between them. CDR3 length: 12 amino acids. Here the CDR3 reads CASRGFGQPQHF. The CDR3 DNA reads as TGTGCCAGCAGAGGGTTCGGCCAGCCCCAGCATTTT.

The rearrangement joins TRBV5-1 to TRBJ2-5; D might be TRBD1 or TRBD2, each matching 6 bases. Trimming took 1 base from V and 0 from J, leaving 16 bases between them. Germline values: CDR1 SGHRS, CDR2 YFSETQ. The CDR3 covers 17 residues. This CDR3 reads CASSLRGAGDNQETQYF. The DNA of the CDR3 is TGCGCCAGCAGCTTGAGGGGGGCCGGGGATAACCAAGAGACCCAGTACTTC.

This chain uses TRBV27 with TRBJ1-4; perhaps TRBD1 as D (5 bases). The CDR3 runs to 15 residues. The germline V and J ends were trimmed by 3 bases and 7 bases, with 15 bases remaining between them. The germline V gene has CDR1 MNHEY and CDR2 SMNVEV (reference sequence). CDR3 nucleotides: TGTGCCAGCAGTTTGATTGCAGGGCCGGGTGAAAAACTGTTTTTT. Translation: CASSLIAGPGEKLFF.

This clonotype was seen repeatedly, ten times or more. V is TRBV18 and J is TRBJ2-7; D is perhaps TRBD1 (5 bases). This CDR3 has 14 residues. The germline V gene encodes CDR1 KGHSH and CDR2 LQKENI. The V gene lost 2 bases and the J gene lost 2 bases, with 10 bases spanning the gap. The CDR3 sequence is CASSPKGSTYEQYF. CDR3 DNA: TGTGCCAGCTCACCAAAGGGGTCCACCTACGAGCAGTACTTC.

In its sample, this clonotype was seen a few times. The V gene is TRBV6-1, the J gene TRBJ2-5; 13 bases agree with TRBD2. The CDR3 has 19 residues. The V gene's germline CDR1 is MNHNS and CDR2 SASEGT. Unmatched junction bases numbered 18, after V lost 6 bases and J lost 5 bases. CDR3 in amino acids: CASRKGLAGEGNRAETQYF. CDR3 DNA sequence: TGTGCCAGCAGGAAAGGACTAGCGGGAGAGGGGAACAGGGCGGAGACCCAGTACTTC.

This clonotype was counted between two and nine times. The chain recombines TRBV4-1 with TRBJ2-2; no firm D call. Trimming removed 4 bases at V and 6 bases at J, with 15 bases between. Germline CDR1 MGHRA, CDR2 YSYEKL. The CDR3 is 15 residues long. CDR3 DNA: TGCGCCAGCAGCCCATCCTCCTCAGATGCCGGGGAGCTGTTTTTT. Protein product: CASSPSSSDAGELFF.

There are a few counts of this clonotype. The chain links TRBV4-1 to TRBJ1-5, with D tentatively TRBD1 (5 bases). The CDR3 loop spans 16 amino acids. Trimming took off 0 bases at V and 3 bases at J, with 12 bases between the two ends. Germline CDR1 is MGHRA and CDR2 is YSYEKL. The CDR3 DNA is TGCGCCAGCAGCCAAGATTTGACACAGGCCAATCAGCCCCAGCATTTT. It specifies CASSQDLTQANQPQHF.

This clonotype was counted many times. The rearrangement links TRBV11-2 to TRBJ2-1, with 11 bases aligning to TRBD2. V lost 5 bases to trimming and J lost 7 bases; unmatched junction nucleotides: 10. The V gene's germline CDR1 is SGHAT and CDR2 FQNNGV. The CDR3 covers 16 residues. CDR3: CASSNRLAGRMNEQFF. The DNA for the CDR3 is TGTGCCAGCAGCAACAGACTAGCGGGACGGATGAATGAGCAGTTCTTC.